This record looks at one T cell receptor beta chain sequence and its context. This sample is part of a study of blood T cell repertoires in COVID-19. This CDR3 comprises 17 residues. Germline V CDR1 and CDR2: MDHEN, SYDVKM. The V end was cut by 6 bases, the J end by 0 bases, with 19 bases between. Here immunoSEQ multiplex PCR was the method, and the copy in TCRdb shows in-frame clones only, minus some. The table has 95,000 to 100,000 clones, 85% to 95% seen once. V is TRBV28 and J is TRBJ2-3; D ambiguous. This clonotype was sampled from a man between 50 and 59 years old with active COVID-19. Sequenced input: peripheral blood. The CDR3 nucleotides read TGTGCCAGCAGCCGATCTAGACCGCAATCTAGCACAGATACGCAGTATTTT. Its translation: CASSRSRPQSSTDTQYF.